The 28 T cell receptor beta chains presented below share a single source sample, sequenced in a study of PD-L1 blockade in urothelial cancer. Only in-frame clones appear in the TCRdb table, and some are missing; sequencing was by immunoSEQ multiplex PCR. The data contain around 100,000 clones, roughly nine tenths of them singletons. Sequencing was performed on PBMCs, taken around atezolizumab (anti-PD-L1) treatment. The source is a woman aged 80 or older with urothelial cancer.

The V and J genes are TRBV30 and TRBJ1-2, with a weak D call TRBD1 (6 bases). The germline V gene encodes CDR1 GTSNPN and CDR2 SVGIG (reference sequence). Trimming took off 4 bases at V and 4 bases at J, with 13 bases between the two ends. The CDR3 extends over 13 amino acids. In nucleotides, the CDR3 is TGTGCCTGGAACCTCGGACAGTCCTATGGCTACACCTTC. The encoded protein is CAWNLGQSYGYTF. The whole variable domain, remainder taken from reference TRBV30 and TRBJ1-2, is SQTIHQWPATLVQPVGSPLSLECTVEGTSNPNLYWYRQAAGRGLQLLFYSVGIGQISSEVPQNLSASRPQDRQFILSSKKLLLSDSGFYLCAWNLGQSYGYTFGSGTRLTVV.

The chain has TRBV27 and TRBJ1-5, with D uncertain. The V end lost 3 bases, the J end lost 1 base, and 4 bases lay between the germline ends. The CDR3 consists of 13 residues. Per the germline V gene, CDR1 is MNHEY and CDR2 is SMNVEV (reference sequence). This CDR3 reads CASSFVSNQPQHF. DNA for the CDR3: TGTGCCAGCAGTTTCGTCAGCAATCAGCCCCAGCATTTT.

The rearrangement joins TRBV28 to TRBJ1-4, with a tentative D call TRBD1 (5 bases). Trimming left V 3 bases short and J 15 bases short, with 14 bases between. This CDR3 comprises 12 residues. Germline loops: CDR1 MDHEN, CDR2 SYDVKM. The CDR3 is CASSLADSRVFF. DNA for the CDR3: TGTGCCAGCAGTTTGGCCGACAGTCGGGTGTTTTTT.

This chain uses TRBV6-1 with TRBJ1-4, with D maybe TRBD1 (5 bases). This CDR3 region has 14 residues. The germline V gene encodes CDR1 MNHNS and CDR2 SASEGT. The V end was cut by 4 bases, the J end by 4 bases, with 10 bases between. The CDR3 sequence: CASSAPGNNEKLFF. The CDR3 bases are TGTGCCAGCAGTGCCCCAGGGAATAATGAAAAACTGTTTTTT.

The V and J genes are TRBV7-9 and TRBJ2-4, with 7 bases lining up with TRBD1. Germline-derived CDR1 and CDR2 are SEHNR and FQNEAQ (reference sequence). The CDR3 is made up of 18 amino acids. The V segment lost 1 base and the J segment 1 base; nucleotides outside the gene matches: 10. CDR3: CASSLETGIGPAKNIQYF. The CDR3 DNA sequence: TGTGCCAGCAGCTTAGAGACAGGGATCGGTCCTGCCAAAAACATTCAGTACTTC.

CDR3 sequence: CASRRGQGSNQPQHF. In DNA form, the CDR3 reads TGTGCCAGCAGACGGGGACAGGGTAGCAATCAGCCCCAGCATTTT. The chain couples TRBV27 to TRBJ1-5; 9 bases fit TRBD1. CDR3 length: 15 residues. Germline V lookup: CDR1 MNHEY, CDR2 SMNVEV (reference sequence). The ends lost 6 bases at V and 0 bases at J; junction bases unmatched: 3.

The rearrangement uses TRBV19 and TRBJ2-7; D might be TRBD1 (6 bases). The CDR3 is 13 amino acids. Trimming cost V 5 bases and J 7 bases, with 15 bases left between them. Germline CDR1 reads LNHDA; CDR2 reads SQIVND (reference sequence). CDR3 in amino acids: CASSPRQVGEQYF. CDR3 bases: TGTGCCAGTAGTCCTCGACAGGTGGGGGAGCAGTACTTC. The variable domain in full, completed from reference TRBV19 and TRBJ2-7, reads DGGITQSPKYLFRKEGQNVTLSCEQNLNHDAMYWYRQDPGQGLRLIYYSQIVNDFQKGDIAEGYSVSREKKESFPLTVTSAQKNPTAFYLCASSPRQVGEQYFGPGTRLTVT.

The chain joins TRBV5-1 to TRBJ2-4; perhaps TRBD1 as D (5 bases). In germline, CDR1 is SGHRS, CDR2 YFSETQ. V was shortened by 0 bases and J by 0 bases, with 13 bases between the two germline ends. The CDR3 length is 17 residues. CDR3 residues: CASSLVATGLAKNIQYF. CDR3 in DNA: TGCGCCAGCAGCTTGGTGGCCACAGGCCTAGCCAAAAACATTCAGTACTTC.

V usage is TRBV19 and J usage is TRBJ1-5, with D perhaps matching TRBD1 (6 bases). Trimming cost V 10 bases and J 0 bases, with 16 bases left between them. Germline assignment: CDR1 LNHDA and CDR2 SQIVND (reference sequence). The CDR3 runs 15 residues. The CDR3 DNA follows: TGTGCCACCCTGGACAGTCCTAATAGCAATCAGCCCCAGCATTTT. Protein sequence: CATLDSPNSNQPQHF.

This clone was detected only once. The rearrangement joins TRBV7-9 to TRBJ2-5, with 11 bases that match TRBD2. V lost 8 bases, J lost 5 bases, and 10 bases stayed unmatched. The CDR3 has 15 residues. CDR1 and CDR2 from the germline V gene are SEHNR and FQNEAQ (reference sequence). The CDR3 region is CASGYGTSGGETQYF. DNA of the CDR3: TGTGCCAGCGGCTACGGGACTAGCGGAGGGGAGACCCAGTACTTC. Full variable domain (rest looked up from reference TRBV7-9 and TRBJ2-5): DTGVSQNPRHKITKRGQNVTFRCDPISEHNRLYWYRQTLGQGPEFLTYFQNEAQLEKSRLLSDRFSAERPKGSFSTLEIQRTEQGDSAMYLCASGYGTSGGETQYFGPGTRLLVL.

J is TRBJ2-3 and V is TRBV12-5, with a weak D call TRBD1 (6 bases). The germline CDR1 and CDR2 sequences are LGHNT and FRNRAP. The ends were cut back, 0 bases at V and 4 bases at J, with 14 bases in the middle. The CDR3 consists of 16 residues. The CDR3 DNA sequence: TGTGCTAGTGGTTTGGTACTCAGGGGATTACCAGATACGCAGTATTTT. The encoded protein is CASGLVLRGLPDTQYF.

The chain recombines TRBV30 with TRBJ1-4, with 9 bases identical to TRBD1. Germline CDR1 GTSNPN, CDR2 SVGIG (reference sequence). V shed 5 bases, J shed 7 bases, and the junction held 8 bases outside the gene matches. This CDR3 region has 14 residues. CDR3 sequence (DNA): TGTGCCTGGGGGGGAGGGACAGGGCGTGAAAAACTGTTTTTT. As protein: CAWGGGTGREKLFF.

The rearrangement uses TRBV28 and TRBJ1-2; D perhaps matches TRBD1 (5 bases). This CDR3 is 15 amino acids long. The germline V gene has CDR1 MDHEN and CDR2 SYDVKM. The ends were cut back, 1 base at V and 1 base at J, with 10 bases in the middle. In DNA, the CDR3 is TGTGCCAGCAGTTTATTTGCGGGGGGTAACTATGGCTACACCTTC. This gives the protein CASSLFAGGNYGYTF.

The rearrangement links TRBV5-1 to TRBJ2-5, with D tentatively TRBD2 (5 bases). The germline CDR1 and CDR2 sequences are SGHRS and YFSETQ. The CDR3 runs to 15 residues. V was pared by 2 bases and J by 5 bases, with 16 bases between. CDR3 loop: CASSLRRGPAETQYF. The CDR3 DNA reads TGCGCCAGCAGCTTAAGGAGAGGGCCAGCGGAGACCCAGTACTTC.

Only a few counts were recorded for this clone. The V call is TRBV9, the J call TRBJ2-5; the D gene is possibly TRBD1 (6 bases). CDR1 is SGDLS and CDR2 is YYNGEE in the germline V gene. This CDR3 contains 14 residues. Deletions cut 0 bases from V and 2 bases from J, with 8 bases between. CDR3 in amino acids: CASSVGGRQETQYF. CDR3 in DNA: TGTGCCAGCAGCGTAGGGGGGCGGCAAGAGACCCAGTACTTC.

The chain has TRBV19 and TRBJ1-2, with no clear D. V was clipped by 3 bases and J by 11 bases, with 13 bases between them. The germline CDR1 and CDR2 sequences are LNHDA and SQIVND (reference sequence). This CDR3 comprises 12 residues. The CDR3 region has the DNA TGTGCCAGTAGTATCTTTGAGGGAACTTACACCTTC. Encoded protein: CASSIFEGTYTF. Using reference TRBV19 and TRBJ1-2 for the parts outside the CDR3, the full variable domain is DGGITQSPKYLFRKEGQNVTLSCEQNLNHDAMYWYRQDPGQGLRLIYYSQIVNDFQKGDIAEGYSVSREKKESFPLTVTSAQKNPTAFYLCASSIFEGTYTFGSGTRLTVV.

This chain links TRBV19 with TRBJ1-5, with a possible D match to TRBD1 (6 bases). Germline CDR1 reads LNHDA; CDR2 reads SQIVND (reference sequence). The CDR3 is made up of 15 amino acids. V was shortened by 9 bases and J by 9 bases, with 24 bases between the two germline ends. The CDR3 loop reads CASLPQMGAWGPQHF. CDR3 nucleotides: TGTGCCAGCCTACCTCAAATGGGGGCGTGGGGGCCCCAGCATTTT.

J is TRBJ1-2 and V is TRBV5-1; 10 bases map to TRBD1. CDR3 length equals 14 residues. Germline values: CDR1 SGHRS, CDR2 YFSETQ. V trimming: 4 bases; J trimming: 8 bases; junction bases outside the gene matches: 8. The CDR3 DNA sequence: TGCGCCAGCAGCCCAACCGGGACAGGGGCCGGCTACACCTTC. Protein sequence: CASSPTGTGAGYTF. Full variable domain (outside the CDR3, taken from reference TRBV5-1 and TRBJ1-2): KAGVTQTPRYLIKTRGQQVTLSCSPISGHRSVSWYQQTPGQGLQFLFEYFSETQRNKGNFPGRFSGRQFSNSRSEMNVSTLELGDSALYLCASSPTGTGAGYTFGSGTRLTVV.

This clone was counted ten times or more. The rearrangement uses TRBV27 and TRBJ1-1, with TRBD1 matching 10 bases. V lost 4 bases to trimming and J lost 5 bases; unmatched junction nucleotides: 10. The germline CDR1 and CDR2 sequences are MNHEY and SMNVEV (reference sequence). The CDR3 spans 16 residues. The DNA of the CDR3 is TGTGCCAGCAGTTCAGCGGACAGGGGGGTTGGGACTGAAGCTTTCTTT. This sequence encodes CASSSADRGVGTEAFF.

The chain carries TRBV5-1 and TRBJ2-1; 13 bases agree with TRBD2. The CDR3 length is 15 residues. The trim removed 3 bases at V and 6 bases at J, leaving 3 bases unmatched. Germline V lookup: CDR1 SGHRS, CDR2 YFSETQ. The CDR3 DNA reads as TGCGCCAGCAGCTCGGGACTAGCGGGACGCAATGAGCAGTTCTTC. Protein sequence: CASSSGLAGRNEQFF. Using reference TRBV5-1 and TRBJ2-1 for the parts outside the CDR3, the full variable domain is KAGVTQTPRYLIKTRGQQVTLSCSPISGHRSVSWYQQTPGQGLQFLFEYFSETQRNKGNFPGRFSGRQFSNSRSEMNVSTLELGDSALYLCASSSGLAGRNEQFFGPGTRLTVL.

CDR3 sequence: CASSPGAGLYGYTF. The CDR3 nucleotides read TGTGCCAGCAGCCCAGGGGCCGGTCTCTATGGCTACACCTTC. The chain employs TRBV5-6 and TRBJ1-2; tentatively, D is TRBD1 (6 bases). Trimming shortened V by 4 bases and J by 4 bases, and 14 bases separated the two germline ends. The CDR3 has 14 amino acids. CDR1 is SGHDT and CDR2 is YYEEEE in the germline V gene.

In nucleotides, the CDR3 is TGTGCCAGCAGCGGAAGCGGAGAGACCCAGTACTTC. Translating it yields CASSGSGETQYF. The genes are TRBV2 and TRBJ2-5; D possibly corresponds to TRBD2 (5 bases). V lost 6 bases and J lost 4, with 9 bases in between. The length of the CDR3 is 12 residues. Germline lookup yields CDR1 SNHLY and CDR2 FYNNEI.

J is TRBJ2-5 and V is TRBV2; unclear D gene. Trimming took off 7 bases at V and 5 bases at J, with 11 bases between the two ends. The CDR3 has 12 residues. Germline V gene sequence: CDR1 SNHLY, CDR2 FYNNEI. CDR3 sequence: CASTLLAETQYF. CDR3 sequence (DNA): TGTGCCAGCACCTTGTTAGCCGAGACCCAGTACTTC.

V usage is TRBV5-6 and J usage is TRBJ2-1; TRBD1 aligns across 7 bases. This CDR3 contains 14 residues. Germline CDR1 is SGHDT and CDR2 is YYEEEE. The V gene end was trimmed by 0 bases and the J gene end by 11 bases; junction bases not matched to a gene: 8. CDR3 sequence (DNA): TGTGCCAGCAGCTTGGGGACAGGCAGGACGCAGCAGTTCTTC. It codes for CASSLGTGRTQQFF.

The J gene is TRBJ2-3, the V gene TRBV5-1, with TRBD1 matching over 9 bases. The CDR3 totals 15 residues. Germline V lookup: CDR1 SGHRS, CDR2 YFSETQ. V dropped 4 bases and J dropped 2; count of bases not matched to a gene: 5. CDR3 sequence (DNA): TGCGCCAGCAGCCCGGGACAGGGAGTCACAGATACGCAGTATTTT. Its translation: CASSPGQGVTDTQYF.

The chain combines TRBV5-1 with TRBJ1-1; D call uncertain. Germline lookup yields CDR1 SGHRS and CDR2 YFSETQ. This CDR3 has 16 residues. The V and J ends lost 3 bases and 0 bases respectively, with 15 bases between them. CDR3 nucleotide sequence: TGCGCCAGCAGCTGGGAAGTAGGGCGGGTGAACACTGAAGCTTTCTTT. Its protein is CASSWEVGRVNTEAFF. The variable domain in full, completed from reference TRBV5-1 and TRBJ1-1, reads KAGVTQTPRYLIKTRGQQVTLSCSPISGHRSVSWYQQTPGQGLQFLFEYFSETQRNKGNFPGRFSGRQFSNSRSEMNVSTLELGDSALYLCASSWEVGRVNTEAFFGQGTRLTVV.

The chain links TRBV9 to TRBJ1-1; D is undetermined. V lost 0 bases to trimming and J lost 1 base, with 7 bases between them. This CDR3 has 14 amino acids. Per germline, CDR1 SGDLS and CDR2 YYNGEE. DNA for the CDR3: TGTGCCAGCAGCGTAGCTTCAGGGAACACTGAAGCTTTCTTT. Its protein is CASSVASGNTEAFF. The full variable domain, rest sourced from reference TRBV9 and TRBJ1-1, is DSGVTQTPKHLITATGQRVTLRCSPRSGDLSVYWYQQSLDQGLQFLIQYYNGEERAKGNILERFSAQQFPDLHSELNLSSLELGDSALYFCASSVASGNTEAFFGQGTRLTVV.

J is TRBJ2-1 and V is TRBV30, with a weak D call TRBD2 (6 bases). CDR1 and CDR2 (germline): GTSNPN, SVGIG (reference sequence). This CDR3 has 12 amino acids. V shed 2 bases and J shed 9 bases, with 11 bases lying between them. The CDR3 DNA follows: TGTGCCTGGAGTCCATCGCGGGGTGAGCAGTTCTTC. Translated, it gives CAWSPSRGEQFF.